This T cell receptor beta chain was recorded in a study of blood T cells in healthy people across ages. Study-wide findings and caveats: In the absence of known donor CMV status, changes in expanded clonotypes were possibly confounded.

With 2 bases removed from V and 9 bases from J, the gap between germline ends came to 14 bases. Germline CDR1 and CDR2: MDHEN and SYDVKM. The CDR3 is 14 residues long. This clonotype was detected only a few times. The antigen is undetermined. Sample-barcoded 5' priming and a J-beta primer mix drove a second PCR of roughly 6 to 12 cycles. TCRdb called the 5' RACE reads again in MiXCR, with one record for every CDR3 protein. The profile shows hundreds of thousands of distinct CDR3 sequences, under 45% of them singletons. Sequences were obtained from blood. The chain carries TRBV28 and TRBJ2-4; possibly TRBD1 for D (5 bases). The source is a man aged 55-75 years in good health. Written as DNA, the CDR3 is TGTGCCAGCAGTTTAATCCAGGGCCGGCGCATTCAGTACTTC. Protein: CASSLIQGRRIQYF.